Listed here are 30 T cell receptor beta chains from one sample, sequenced in a study of shared T cell receptors in the human thymus. The repertoire was sequenced with immunoSEQ multiplex PCR; TCRdb's copy has only in-frame clones and lacks some. The table lists about 660,000 clones, roughly 90% of them singletons. This same sample was also part of a study on human thymus T cells.

The sequenced material came from thymocytes. The receptors were sampled from a boy younger than two with a congenital heart defect.

CDR3 nucleotides: TGTGCCTGGAGTAGCCCACCGGGAGGTGACAATGAGCAGTTCTTC. Protein sequence: CAWSSPPGGDNEQFF. The J gene is TRBJ2-1, the V gene TRBV30, with 7 bases matching TRBD2. Trimming cost V 2 bases and J 5 bases; bases outside gene matches: 9. Per the germline V gene, CDR1 is GTSNPN and CDR2 is SVGIG (reference sequence). The CDR3 has 15 residues.

The J gene is TRBJ2-2, the V gene TRBV5-8; 9 bases align to TRBD2. CDR1 and CDR2 from the germline V gene are SGHTS and YDEGEE. V was clipped by 4 bases and J by 3 bases; unmatched bases: 10. The CDR3 has 17 residues. The CDR3 loop reads CASSASCEREDTGELFF. As DNA, the CDR3 is TGTGCCAGCAGCGCATCGTGTGAGCGGGAGGACACCGGGGAGCTGTTTTTT.

The genes are TRBV19 and TRBJ1-4; TRBD1 matches 7 bases. V trimming: 11 bases; J trimming: 7 bases; junction bases outside the gene matches: 10. Germline lookup yields CDR1 LNHDA and CDR2 SQIVND (reference sequence). CDR3 length: 13 amino acids. The CDR3 sequence is CAAQGGPFEKLFF. The CDR3 DNA reads TGTGCCGCGCAGGGGGGTCCGTTTGAAAAACTGTTTTTT.

The chain carries TRBV19 and TRBJ2-5, with D perhaps matching TRBD1 (5 bases). The V and J ends lost 2 bases and 5 bases respectively, with 12 bases between them. The germline V gene has CDR1 LNHDA and CDR2 SQIVND (reference sequence). The CDR3 is 14 residues long. CDR3 loop: CASSILAKGETQYF. The CDR3 DNA reads as TGTGCCAGTAGTATATTGGCTAAGGGGGAGACCCAGTACTTC.

The rearrangement links TRBV19 to TRBJ2-3, with 8 bases matching TRBD1. With V trimmed by 1 base and J by 1 base, 7 bases remained unmatched. The CDR3 length is 17 residues. CDR1 and CDR2 (germline): LNHDA, SQIVND (reference sequence). The CDR3 region is CASSIAPTGVGTDTQYF. The CDR3 nucleotides are TGTGCCAGTAGTATAGCACCGACAGGGGTGGGCACAGATACGCAGTATTTT.

The CDR3 sequence is CASRGGLAGNTGELFF. CDR3 coding DNA: TGTGCCAGCAGGGGGGGACTAGCGGGGAACACCGGGGAGCTGTTTTTT. The rearrangement uses TRBV11-2 and TRBJ2-2; the match to TRBD2 covers 12 bases. J lost 1 base, V lost 6 bases, and 3 bases had no gene match. Germline values: CDR1 SGHAT, CDR2 FQNNGV. This CDR3 has 16 amino acids.

This chain joins TRBV19 and TRBJ2-7; 8 bases align to TRBD2. Per germline, CDR1 LNHDA and CDR2 SQIVND (reference sequence). The J segment lost 2 bases and the V segment lost 5 bases, leaving 5 bases of the junction unmatched. CDR3 length: 14 amino acids. The CDR3 DNA reads as TGTGCCAGTAGTGGCGGGAGGCCCCCCTACGAGCAGTACTTC. Amino acids: CASSGGRPPYEQYF.

The chain links TRBV6-1 to TRBJ2-5; 8 positions agree with TRBD1. Germline assignment: CDR1 MNHNS and CDR2 SASEGT. The length of the CDR3 is 17 residues. V lost 1 base, J lost 2 bases, and 9 bases stayed unmatched. CDR3 coding DNA: TGTGCCAGCAGTGAAGTTATCGGGACAGGAACGCAAGAGACCCAGTACTTC. Residues: CASSEVIGTGTQETQYF.

The chain employs TRBV2 and TRBJ2-1, with D possibly TRBD2 on 6 matching bases. The CDR3 has 15 amino acids. Germline V gives CDR1 SNHLY, CDR2 FYNNEI. V was clipped by 1 base and J by 2 bases, with 9 bases between them. This CDR3 is CASSEDGRPYNEQFF. CDR3 in DNA: TGTGCCAGCAGTGAAGACGGGAGACCCTACAATGAGCAGTTCTTC.

The V call is TRBV11-2, the J call TRBJ1-1, with 10 bases lining up with TRBD1. J gave up 3 bases and V 5 bases, and 3 bases lay outside the gene matches. The CDR3 contains 14 residues. Per germline, CDR1 SGHAT and CDR2 FQNNGV. The chain's CDR3 is CASSQGTGDTEAFF. As DNA, the CDR3 is TGTGCCAGCAGCCAAGGGACAGGGGACACTGAAGCTTTCTTT.

The chain carries TRBV11-2 and TRBJ2-3, with 8 bases fitting TRBD2. CDR1 and CDR2 from the germline V gene are SGHAT and FQNNGV. Losses at the gene ends were 7 bases for V and 2 bases for J; bases not matched to a gene: 8. The CDR3 extends over 15 amino acids. The CDR3 reads CASTDISGDTDTQYF. The DNA of the CDR3 is TGTGCCAGCACCGACATTAGCGGGGACACAGATACGCAGTATTTT.

V and J are TRBV19 and TRBJ1-5, with unresolved D. CDR1 and CDR2 from the germline V gene are LNHDA and SQIVND (reference sequence). With 7 bases removed from V and 3 bases from J, the gap between germline ends came to 10 bases. The CDR3 loop spans 13 amino acids. The CDR3 is CASTKEYNQPQHF. CDR3 coding DNA: TGTGCCAGTACTAAGGAGTACAATCAGCCCCAGCATTTT.

In regard to this clone: Other nucleotide sequences in the sample specify the same CDR3. The rearrangement uses TRBV19 and TRBJ1-1, with TRBD1 as a possible D gene (5 bases). The germline V gene has CDR1 LNHDA and CDR2 SQIVND (reference sequence). This CDR3 is 18 amino acids long. Trimming stripped 6 bases from V and 5 bases from J, with 28 bases between. The CDR3 protein is CASRLYRGGDRGETEAFF. The CDR3, as DNA: TGTGCCAGTAGACTTTACAGAGGAGGGGATCGAGGGGAAACTGAAGCTTTCTTT.

This clone was counted a single time. This chain links TRBV27 with TRBJ1-4; D perhaps matches TRBD1 (5 bases). Trimming cost V 1 base and J 3 bases, with 9 bases left between them. The CDR3 contains 15 residues. Per the germline V gene, CDR1 is MNHEY and CDR2 is SMNVEV (reference sequence). CDR3 protein: CASSLFRGSNEKLFF. For the CDR3, the DNA is TGTGCCAGCAGTTTATTCCGGGGGTCTAATGAAAAACTGTTTTTT.

The CDR3 region has the DNA TGTGCCAGCAGGCTAAGCACCTTTAGCAATCAGCCCCAGCATTTT. It codes for CASRLSTFSNQPQHF. J is TRBJ1-5 and V is TRBV27; D gene unclear. CDR3 length equals 15 residues. The ends were cut back, 6 bases at V and 0 bases at J, with 12 bases in the middle. Germline V gene sequence: CDR1 MNHEY, CDR2 SMNVEV (reference sequence).

The chain carries TRBV27 and TRBJ2-5, with a possible D match to TRBD2 (5 bases). The CDR3 is 13 residues long. Germline V gives CDR1 MNHEY, CDR2 SMNVEV (reference sequence). V lost 8 bases, J lost 5 bases, and 15 bases lay in between. As DNA, the CDR3 is TGTGCCAGCTGCCCGAGGGCCTGGGAGACCCAGTACTTC. Its translation: CASCPRAWETQYF.

This chain uses TRBV10-3 with TRBJ1-4, with a weak D call TRBD1 (5 bases). Trimming cost V 2 bases and J 5 bases, with 6 bases left between them. The CDR3 is made up of 13 amino acids. CDR1 ENHRY and CDR2 SYGVKD come from the germline V gene. This CDR3 reads CAISEGGNEKLFF. The DNA of the CDR3 is TGTGCCATCAGTGAGGGGGGGAATGAAAAACTGTTTTTT.

This clone has only one observation. The chain has TRBV4-3 and TRBJ2-2; 10 bases are shared with TRBD1. The CDR3 sequence is 18 residues long. After removal of 0 bases from V and 4 bases from J, the junction contained 8 bases not matched to a gene. CDR1 LGHNA and CDR2 YSLEER come from the germline V gene. CDR3 sequence: CASSQDEPGQGTTGELFF. CDR3 bases: TGCGCCAGCAGCCAAGATGAGCCGGGACAGGGGACCACCGGGGAGCTGTTTTTT.

The gene calls are TRBV10-3 and TRBJ2-5; a weak D match, TRBD1 (5 bases). Trimming left V 11 bases short and J 2 bases short, with 12 bases between. CDR3 length equals 12 residues. Germline V gene sequence: CDR1 ENHRY, CDR2 SYGVKD. In DNA, the CDR3 is TGTGCCTCAAGGGGCGAACAAGAGACCCAGTACTTC. It translates to CASRGEQETQYF.

The chain carries TRBV7-9 and TRBJ1-2; D is ambiguous. Germline CDR1 is SEHNR and CDR2 is FQNEAQ (reference sequence). Trimming shortened V by 5 bases and J by 4 bases, and 17 bases separated the two germline ends. CDR3 size: 15 residues. In nucleotides, the CDR3 is TGTGCCAGCAGCCCCTCGGGTCTCGGTCGCTATGGCTACACCTTC. Translated: CASSPSGLGRYGYTF.

The chain is built from TRBV5-8 and TRBJ2-7, with a weak D call TRBD2 (5 bases). This CDR3 has 15 residues. The V and J ends lost 0 bases and 2 bases respectively, with 12 bases between them. CDR1 is SGHTS and CDR2 is YDEGEE in the germline V gene. CDR3 residues: CASSLERPRTYEQYF. CDR3 coding DNA: TGTGCCAGCAGCTTGGAGCGGCCGAGAACCTACGAGCAGTACTTC.

CDR3 amino acids: CASSPPSREGGETQYF. The DNA for the CDR3 is TGTGCCAGCAGCCCCCCTTCGCGGGAGGGCGGAGAGACCCAGTACTTC. J is TRBJ2-5 and V is TRBV11-1, with TRBD2 matching over 9 bases. Germline lookup yields CDR1 SGHAT and CDR2 FQDESV (reference sequence). J was trimmed by 4 bases and V by 5 bases; bases with no gene match: 11. This CDR3 has 16 residues. Filled out from reference TRBV11-1 and TRBJ2-5, the complete variable domain reads EAEVAQSPRYKITEKSQAVAFWCDPISGHATLYWYRQILGQGPELLVQFQDESVVDDSQLPKDRFSAERLKGVDSTLKIQPAELGDSAMYLCASSPPSREGGETQYFGPGTRLLVL.

The genes are TRBV30 and TRBJ2-1; TRBD1 matches at 7 bases. The germline V gene encodes CDR1 GTSNPN and CDR2 SVGIG (reference sequence). The CDR3 totals 14 residues. After removal of 4 bases from V and 9 bases from J, the junction contained 12 bases not matched to a gene. The CDR3 here is CAWTRTGTPGEQFF. The CDR3 DNA reads as TGTGCCTGGACTCGGACAGGTACACCGGGTGAGCAGTTCTTC.

This rearrangement joins TRBV15 to TRBJ2-5; 8 bases fit TRBD1. CDR1 and CDR2 (germline): LNHNV, YYDKDF (reference sequence). The V gene end was trimmed by 0 bases and the J gene end by 1 base; junction bases not matched to a gene: 10. This CDR3 is 18 amino acids long. The CDR3 region has the DNA TGTGCCACCAGCAGAGAGATGCGTCCGCAGGGGGCCCAAGAGACCCAGTACTTC. It is translated as CATSREMRPQGAQETQYF.

The chain is built from TRBV4-3 and TRBJ2-3, with 12 bases matching TRBD2. The J segment lost 4 bases and the V segment lost 0 bases, leaving 11 bases of the junction unmatched. This CDR3 contains 19 residues. Per germline, CDR1 LGHNA and CDR2 YSLEER. CDR3 nucleotide sequence: TGCGCCAGCAGCCAAGAATGGGGGGTACTAGCGGGAGGATCAGATACGCAGTATTTT. Its translation is CASSQEWGVLAGGSDTQYF.

V gene TRBV18 combines with J gene TRBJ2-5; D remains unclear. In germline, CDR1 is KGHSH, CDR2 LQKENI. The CDR3 covers 14 residues. V dropped 0 bases and J dropped 2 bases, with 7 bases sitting between them. CDR3 sequence: CASSPPRLQETQYF. In DNA, the CDR3 is TGTGCCAGCTCACCACCGCGGTTACAAGAGACCCAGTACTTC.

The chain links TRBV5-8 to TRBJ2-5; tentatively, D is TRBD1 (7 bases). The length of the CDR3 is 17 residues. V was pared by 0 bases and J by 5 bases, with 20 bases between. CDR1 and CDR2 from the germline V gene are SGHTS and YDEGEE. In nucleotides, the CDR3 is TGTGCCAGCAGCTTGGACTGGTGGAGGGGGCGAATGGAGACCCAGTACTTC. Encoded protein: CASSLDWWRGRMETQYF.

This chain uses TRBV14 with TRBJ2-3; 10 nucleotides align to TRBD2. Germline-derived CDR1 and CDR2 are SGHDN and FVKESK. This CDR3 is 18 amino acids long. V shed 2 bases and J 6 bases; nucleotides not matched to a gene: 14. The CDR3 DNA sequence: TGTGCCAGCAGCCAACGGCCCCAAGCGGGAGGGCCCGGGGATACGCAGTATTTT. Its translation: CASSQRPQAGGPGDTQYF.

V is TRBV19 and J is TRBJ2-1; 10 bases line up with TRBD2. The CDR3 has 15 residues. Germline CDR1 and CDR2: LNHDA and SQIVND (reference sequence). V gave up 1 base and J gave up 7 bases; unmatched junction bases: 4. The CDR3 protein is CASSIGVAGGNEQFF. The CDR3 DNA follows: TGTGCCAGTAGTATAGGGGTAGCGGGAGGTAATGAGCAGTTCTTC.

The V call is TRBV7-9, the J call TRBJ1-5, with 12 bases that match TRBD1. CDR3 size: 17 residues. The trim removed 5 bases at V and 3 bases at J, leaving 8 bases unmatched. Germline V gene sequence: CDR1 SEHNR, CDR2 FQNEAQ (reference sequence). CDR3 nucleotides: TGTGCCAGCAGCCGCGGGACAGGGGGCTTCATCAATCAGCCCCAGCATTTT. Translation gives CASSRGTGGFINQPQHF.